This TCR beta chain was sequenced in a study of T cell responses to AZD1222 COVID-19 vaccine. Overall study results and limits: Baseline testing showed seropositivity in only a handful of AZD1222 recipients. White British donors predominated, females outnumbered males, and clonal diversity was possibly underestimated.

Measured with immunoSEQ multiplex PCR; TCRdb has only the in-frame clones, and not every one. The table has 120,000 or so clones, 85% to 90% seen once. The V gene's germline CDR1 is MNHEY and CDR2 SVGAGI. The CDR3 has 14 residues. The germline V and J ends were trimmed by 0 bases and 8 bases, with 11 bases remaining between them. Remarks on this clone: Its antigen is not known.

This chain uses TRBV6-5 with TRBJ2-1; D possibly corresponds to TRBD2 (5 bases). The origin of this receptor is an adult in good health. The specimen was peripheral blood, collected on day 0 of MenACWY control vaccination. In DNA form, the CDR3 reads TGTGCCAGCAGTTACTCGAACGGGGAGCATGAGCAGTTCTTC. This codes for CASSYSNGEHEQFF.